This T cell receptor (beta chain) was observed in a study of T cells in Graves' hyperthyroidism and ophthalmopathy. Researchers defined stable Graves' hyperthyroidism as no ophthalmopathy progression within 18 months. Fresh 10 ml peripheral blood yielded PBMCs. Researchers amplified the TCR beta CDR3 regions from RNA transcripts. The primer set for the first-round RT-PCR of the TCR CDR3 was HTBI. TCRdb reanalysed the multiplex PCR reads using MiXCR and keeps one entry per CDR3 protein. Seen here are a few hundred thousand distinct CDR3 sequences, just under 15% observed once, and the top ten hold 30% to 35%. Notes on the study in general: Most thyroid clonotypes that were expanded above 0.001 also turned up in blood.

This clonotype has a count of ten or more. Its specificity is not known. The germline V gene encodes CDR1 SGHTA and CDR2 FQGNSA. The CDR3 has 16 amino acids. V shed 5 bases and J shed 7 bases, with 22 bases lying between them. This sequence was found in a woman aged 30 to 39 with Graves' hyperthyroidism. The sample comprised blood. This rearrangement joins TRBV7-2 to TRBJ2-3, with D possibly being TRBD2 (5 bases). The CDR3 bases are TGTGCCAGCAGCCCTGGGCAGGTGGCGAGGGCGCATACGCAGTATTTT. Protein product: CASSPGQVARAHTQYF.